The next 27 T cell receptor beta chains were all read from a single sample in a study of immune evolution from preneoplasia to lung adenocarcinoma. Sequencing used immunoSEQ multiplex PCR; TCRdb keeps in-frame clones, though not all of them. The table lists about 9,500 clones, 90% of them singletons. The sequencing input was FFPE invasive lung adenocarcinoma tissue. These receptors were taken from a person aged 65 to 85 with invasive lung adenocarcinoma.

This chain connects TRBV5-4 to TRBJ2-2; D is possibly TRBD2 (5 bases). V was shortened by 2 bases and J by 4 bases, with 15 bases between the two germline ends. Germline V CDR1 and CDR2: SGHNT, YYREEE (reference sequence). The CDR3 is 16 amino acids. The CDR3 region has the DNA TGTGCCAGCAGCTTTCAACGGGGTCTTTTCACCGGGGAGCTGTTTTTT. This encodes CASSFQRGLFTGELFF.

This chain joins TRBV30 and TRBJ1-5; TRBD1 is a possible D gene (6 bases). This CDR3 is 17 amino acids long. Deletions cut 0 bases from V and 0 bases from J, with 15 bases between. Per the germline V gene, CDR1 is GTSNPN and CDR2 is SVGIG (reference sequence). In nucleotides, the CDR3 is TGTGCCTGGAGTGTACCTTCCGGGACACTTAGCAATCAGCCCCAGCATTTT. It encodes CAWSVPSGTLSNQPQHF.

This clone turned up a few times. The chain links TRBV7-3 to TRBJ2-2; possibly TRBD2 for D (6 bases). This CDR3 spans 15 amino acids. Germline CDR1 is SGHTA and CDR2 is FQGTGA. V lost 5 bases and J lost 3, with 13 bases in between. CDR3 sequence (DNA): TGTGCCAGCAGCATTATCGGAGGGGACACCGGGGAGCTGTTTTTT. Protein product: CASSIIGGDTGELFF.

This clone appeared a single time. The chain couples TRBV7-9 to TRBJ1-2; 7 positions agree with TRBD1. The CDR3 extends over 13 amino acids. CDR1 and CDR2 from the germline V gene are SEHNR and FQNEAQ (reference sequence). Trimming removed 0 bases from V and 6 bases from J; junction bases left unmatched: 1. The CDR3 region is CASSLATGDGYTF. CDR3 DNA sequence: TGTGCCAGCAGCTTAGCTACAGGGGATGGCTACACCTTC.

The J gene is TRBJ2-1, the V gene TRBV2; D is perhaps TRBD1 (5 bases). Trimming shortened V by 3 bases and J by 3 bases, and 6 bases separated the two germline ends. Germline loops: CDR1 SNHLY, CDR2 FYNNEI. The CDR3 contains 13 residues. The CDR3, as DNA: TGTGCCAGCAGTGACAGGGTCTACAATGAGCAGTTCTTC. Translated, it gives CASSDRVYNEQFF.

The chain is built from TRBV6-1 and TRBJ1-1; possible D gene TRBD1, 5 bases. With 6 bases removed from V and 8 bases from J, the gap between germline ends came to 10 bases. Germline CDR1 is MNHNS and CDR2 is SASEGT. The CDR3 covers 11 residues. For the CDR3, the DNA is TGTGCCAGCAGGGGGACGGACGAAGCTTTCTTT. It encodes CASRGTDEAFF.

V usage is TRBV4-1 and J usage is TRBJ1-1; the D is unclear. This CDR3 has 13 amino acids. Germline-derived CDR1 and CDR2 are MGHRA and YSYEKL. Deletions cut 0 bases from V and 7 bases from J, with 9 bases between. CDR3 DNA sequence: TGCGCCAGCAGCCAAGAGGCCTGGGGTGAAGCTTTCTTT. It encodes CASSQEAWGEAFF.

The chain joins TRBV5-1 to TRBJ1-1; TRBD1 aligns across 9 bases. The J segment lost 4 bases and the V segment lost 3 bases, leaving 13 bases of the junction unmatched. The CDR3 consists of 17 residues. Per germline, CDR1 SGHRS and CDR2 YFSETQ. The CDR3 DNA sequence: TGCGCCAGCAGCTACGTCCCGGGACAGGGACAGGGCACTGAAGCTTTCTTT. Translated, it gives CASSYVPGQGQGTEAFF.

The CDR3 coding sequence is TGTGCCAGCAGTGAGGACCTTCCTCGGCCCCAGCATTTT. Protein product: CASSEDLPRPQHF. This sequence joins TRBV6-1 and TRBJ1-5, with no clear D. V shed 3 bases and J shed 9 bases, with 12 bases lying between them. Looked up from germline, CDR1 is MNHNS and CDR2 is SASEGT. The CDR3 consists of 13 residues.

The rearrangement uses TRBV28 and TRBJ2-7, with a possible D match to TRBD2 (7 bases). V was shortened by 5 bases and J by 7 bases, with 18 bases between the two germline ends. The CDR3 is made up of 14 amino acids. Per the germline V gene, CDR1 is MDHEN and CDR2 is SYDVKM. The CDR3 here is CASSRGRARGEQYF. The DNA for the CDR3 is TGTGCCAGCAGTAGGGGGAGGGCACGTGGAGAGCAGTACTTC.

The J gene is TRBJ2-7, the V gene TRBV10-3, with D uncertain. Trimming stripped 9 bases from V and 0 bases from J, with 6 bases between. CDR1 is ENHRY and CDR2 is SYGVKD in the germline V gene. There are 11 residues in the CDR3. The CDR3 sequence: CAIASSYEQYF. The CDR3 DNA sequence: TGTGCCATAGCGAGCTCCTACGAGCAGTACTTC.

The table lists this clone with a count of one. CDR3 region: CASRPGASTDTQYF. The CDR3 nucleotides read TGTGCCTCCCGCCCTGGGGCTAGCACAGATACGCAGTATTTT. V and J are TRBV30 and TRBJ2-3, with D perhaps TRBD1 (5 bases). The germline CDR1 and CDR2 sequences are GTSNPN and SVGIG (reference sequence). V was pared by 7 bases and J by 0 bases, with 14 bases between. The CDR3 runs to 14 residues. The full variable domain, with the rest looked up from reference TRBV30 and TRBJ2-3, is SQTIHQWPATLVQPVGSPLSLECTVEGTSNPNLYWYRQAAGRGLQLLFYSVGIGQISSEVPQNLSASRPQDRQFILSSKKLLLSDSGFYLCASRPGASTDTQYFGPGTRLTVL.

The genes are TRBV27 and TRBJ2-5; weak D call: TRBD1 (5 bases). CDR1 is MNHEY, CDR2 SMNVEV, per germline (reference sequence). The CDR3 totals 15 residues. With 6 bases removed from V and 2 bases from J, the gap between germline ends came to 16 bases. The DNA of the CDR3 is TGTGCCAGCAGACGCGATTGGGCAGGGCAAGAGACCCAGTACTTC. This encodes CASRRDWAGQETQYF.

The chain has TRBV7-2 and TRBJ2-7; D remains ambiguous. The V and J ends lost 1 base and 0 bases respectively, with 7 bases between them. This CDR3 has 14 amino acids. Germline-derived CDR1 and CDR2 are SGHTA and FQGNSA. CDR3 DNA: TGTGCCAGCAGCTTAGGGAGTTTCTCCTACGAGCAGTACTTC. Its translation: CASSLGSFSYEQYF. Together with reference TRBV7-2 and TRBJ2-7, the CDR3 gives the full variable domain: GAGVSQSPSNKVTEKGKDVELRCDPISGHTALYWYRQSLGQGLEFLIYFQGNSAPDKSGLPSDRFSAERTGGSVSTLTIQRTQQEDSAVYLCASSLGSFSYEQYFGPGTRLTVT.

The V and J genes are TRBV5-1 and TRBJ1-1; no clear D. Germline V lookup: CDR1 SGHRS, CDR2 YFSETQ. The V end was cut by 1 base, the J end by 3 bases, with 10 bases between. This CDR3 is built from 14 residues. This CDR3 reads CASSLKVGYTEAFF. The CDR3 region has the DNA TGCGCCAGCAGCTTGAAAGTCGGTTACACTGAAGCTTTCTTT. Full variable domain (rest looked up from reference TRBV5-1 and TRBJ1-1): KAGVTQTPRYLIKTRGQQVTLSCSPISGHRSVSWYQQTPGQGLQFLFEYFSETQRNKGNFPGRFSGRQFSNSRSEMNVSTLELGDSALYLCASSLKVGYTEAFFGQGTRLTVV.

The chain joins TRBV6-1 to TRBJ1-5; TRBD1 matches at 11 bases. Unmatched junction bases numbered 4, after V lost 1 base and J lost 2 bases. The length of the CDR3 is 17 residues. Looked up from germline, CDR1 is MNHNS and CDR2 is SASEGT. In DNA, the CDR3 is TGTGCCAGCAGTGAAGGGACAGGGGGCAAGGGCAATCAGCCCCAGCATTTT. Translation: CASSEGTGGKGNQPQHF.

V gene TRBV9 combines with J gene TRBJ1-3; 9 nucleotides align to TRBD1. The CDR3 consists of 14 residues. The trim removed 3 bases at V and 8 bases at J, leaving 6 bases unmatched. Per the germline V gene, CDR1 is SGDLS and CDR2 is YYNGEE. CDR3 region: CASSAQGAGDTIYF. The CDR3 DNA is TGTGCCAGCAGCGCACAGGGGGCTGGGGACACCATATATTTT.

This chain uses TRBV5-6 with TRBJ2-4, with 8 bases matching TRBD1. The CDR3 runs 16 residues. The ends lost 4 bases at V and 10 bases at J; junction bases unmatched: 16. Per germline, CDR1 SGHDT and CDR2 YYEEEE. This CDR3 reads CASSPSTGARIRIQYF. The CDR3, as DNA: TGTGCCAGCAGCCCTTCGACAGGGGCCCGAATAAGAATTCAGTACTTC.

This chain connects TRBV6-1 to TRBJ2-5; no clear D. The germline gives CDR1 MNHNS, CDR2 SASEGT. V lost 3 bases to trimming and J lost 5 bases, with 4 bases between them. The CDR3 sequence is 11 residues long. The chain's CDR3 is CASSESETQYF. DNA for the CDR3: TGTGCCAGCAGTGAGTCGGAGACCCAGTACTTC.

In DNA form, the CDR3 reads TGCAGCGGAGGGGGGGGCCCGGGAGAAAAACTGTTTTTT. Protein: CSGGGGPGEKLFF. This sequence joins TRBV29-1 and TRBJ1-4, with D possibly TRBD1 on 6 matching bases. V lost 7 bases and J 8 bases, leaving 17 bases between the germline ends. The germline gives CDR1 SQVTM, CDR2 ANQGSEA. The CDR3 sequence is 13 residues long.

The chain joins TRBV6-5 to TRBJ2-3; D is uncertain. Germline CDR1 MNHEY, CDR2 SVGAGI. CDR3 size: 15 residues. The V end lost 2 bases, the J end lost 1 base, and 10 bases lay between the germline ends. The CDR3 here is CASSYGVGGTDTQYF. The CDR3 nucleotides are TGTGCCAGCAGTTACGGGGTCGGCGGCACAGATACGCAGTATTTT.

The gene calls are TRBV2 and TRBJ1-2; 8 bases agree with TRBD1. The J segment lost 5 bases and the V segment lost 10 bases, leaving 6 bases of the junction unmatched. From germline, CDR1 is SNHLY and CDR2 FYNNEI. CDR3 size: 12 residues. CDR3 in DNA: TGTGCCACCGAGGGACAGGAGTATGGCTACACCTTC. Its protein product is CATEGQEYGYTF. The full variable domain, rest sourced from reference TRBV2 and TRBJ1-2, is EPEVTQTPSHQVTQMGQEVILRCVPISNHLYFYWYRQILGQKVEFLVSFYNNEISEKSEIFDDQFSVERPDGSNFTLKIRSTKLEDSAMYFCATEGQEYGYTFGSGTRLTVV.

The rearrangement joins TRBV6-6 to TRBJ2-3; no firm D call. Germline CDR1 is MNHNY and CDR2 is SVGAGI (reference sequence). Trimming cost V 8 bases and J 6 bases, with 9 bases left between them. This CDR3 contains 11 residues. The CDR3 loop reads CASGTMDTQYF. CDR3 nucleotide sequence: TGTGCCAGCGGCACGATGGATACGCAGTATTTT.

CDR3 loop: CALDTRWRGGTDTQYF. The CDR3 DNA reads as TGTGCCCTAGACACTCGCTGGCGGGGGGGCACAGATACGCAGTATTTT. The J gene is TRBJ2-3, the V gene TRBV30; 8 positions match TRBD2. The germline V gene has CDR1 GTSNPN and CDR2 SVGIG (reference sequence). The CDR3 spans 16 residues. J was trimmed by 1 base and V by 8 bases; bases with no gene match: 14.

The chain couples TRBV28 to TRBJ1-4; a weak D match, TRBD1 (6 bases). Trimming removed 6 bases at V and 7 bases at J, with 18 bases between. The CDR3 totals 15 residues. Germline V gene data show CDR1 as MDHEN and CDR2 as SYDVKM. CDR3 sequence: CASRPGGGRGEKLFF. DNA of the CDR3: TGTGCCAGCAGGCCTGGGGGGGGGCGAGGTGAAAAACTGTTTTTT.

The chain uses TRBV6-5 and TRBJ1-1; tentatively, D is TRBD1 (6 bases). CDR1 is MNHEY and CDR2 is SVGAGI in the germline V gene. CDR3 length: 15 residues. V was trimmed by 8 bases and J by 2 bases, leaving 18 bases between them. This CDR3 reads CASANYRVRNTEAFF. The CDR3, as DNA: TGTGCCAGCGCCAACTACAGGGTGCGAAACACTGAAGCTTTCTTT.

The chain carries TRBV15 and TRBJ2-2, with TRBD2 identical over 8 bases. Trimming removed 8 bases from V and 1 base from J; junction bases left unmatched: 3. Germline V gene data show CDR1 as LNHNV and CDR2 as YYDKDF (reference sequence). This CDR3 has 14 amino acids. In nucleotides, the CDR3 is TGTGCCACCCGACTAGCGAGGAACACCGGGGAGCTGTTTTTT. Its protein is CATRLARNTGELFF.